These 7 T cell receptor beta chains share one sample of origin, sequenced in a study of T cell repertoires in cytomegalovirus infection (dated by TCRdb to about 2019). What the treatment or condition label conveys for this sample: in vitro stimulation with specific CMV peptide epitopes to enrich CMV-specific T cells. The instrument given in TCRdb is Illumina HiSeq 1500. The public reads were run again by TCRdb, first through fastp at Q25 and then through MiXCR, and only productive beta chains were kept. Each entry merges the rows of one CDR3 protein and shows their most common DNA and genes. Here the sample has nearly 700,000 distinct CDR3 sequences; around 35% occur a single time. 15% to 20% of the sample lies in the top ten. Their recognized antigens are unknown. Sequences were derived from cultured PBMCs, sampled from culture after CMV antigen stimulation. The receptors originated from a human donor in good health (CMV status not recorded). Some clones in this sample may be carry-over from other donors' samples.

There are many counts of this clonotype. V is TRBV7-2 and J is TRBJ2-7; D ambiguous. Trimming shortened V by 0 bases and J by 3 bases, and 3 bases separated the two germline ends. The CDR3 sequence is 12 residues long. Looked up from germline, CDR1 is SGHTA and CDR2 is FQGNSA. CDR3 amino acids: CASSLALYEQYF. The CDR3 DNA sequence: TGTGCCAGCAGCTTAGCGCTCTACGAGCAGTACTTC.

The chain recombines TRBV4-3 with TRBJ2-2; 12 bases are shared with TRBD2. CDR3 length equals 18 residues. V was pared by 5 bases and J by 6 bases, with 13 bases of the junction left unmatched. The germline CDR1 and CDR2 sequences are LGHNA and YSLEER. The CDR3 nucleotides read TGCGCCAGCAGCTCCCGGACTAGCGGGAAATTCCAGGCCGGGGAGCTGTTTTTT. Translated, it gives CASSSRTSGKFQAGELFF.

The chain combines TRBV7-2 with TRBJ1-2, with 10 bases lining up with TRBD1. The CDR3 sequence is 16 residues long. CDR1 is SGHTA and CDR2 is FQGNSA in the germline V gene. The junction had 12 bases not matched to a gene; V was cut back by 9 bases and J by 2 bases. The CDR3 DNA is TGTGCCAGACAGGGGAGTCGGACAGGGGGGAACTATGGCTACACCTTC. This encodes CARQGSRTGGNYGYTF.

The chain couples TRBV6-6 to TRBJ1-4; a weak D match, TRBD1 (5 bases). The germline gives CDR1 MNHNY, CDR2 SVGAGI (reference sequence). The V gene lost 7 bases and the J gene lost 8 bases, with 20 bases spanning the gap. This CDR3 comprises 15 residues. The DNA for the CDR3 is TGTGCCAGCACCCCGACGGGGGGAGGAGAAGAAAAACTGTTTTTT. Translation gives CASTPTGGGEEKLFF.

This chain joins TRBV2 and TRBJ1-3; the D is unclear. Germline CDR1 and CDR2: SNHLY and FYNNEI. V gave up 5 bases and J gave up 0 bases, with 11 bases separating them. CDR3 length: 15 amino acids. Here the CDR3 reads CASSRSVLSGNTIYF. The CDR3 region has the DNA TGTGCCAGCAGTAGAAGCGTACTCTCTGGAAACACCATATATTTT.

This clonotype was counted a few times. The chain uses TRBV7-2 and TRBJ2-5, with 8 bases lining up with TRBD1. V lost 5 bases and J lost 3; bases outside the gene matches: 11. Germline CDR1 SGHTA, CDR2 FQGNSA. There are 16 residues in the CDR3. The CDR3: CASSPRFTGGKETQYF. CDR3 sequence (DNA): TGTGCCAGCAGCCCCCGGTTTACAGGGGGGAAAGAGACCCAGTACTTC. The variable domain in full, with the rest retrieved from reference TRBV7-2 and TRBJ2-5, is GAGVSQSPSNKVTEKGKDVELRCDPISGHTALYWYRQSLGQGLEFLIYFQGNSAPDKSGLPSDRFSAERTGGSVSTLTIQRTQQEDSAVYLCASSPRFTGGKETQYFGPGTRLLVL.

The DNA for the CDR3 is TGTGCCAGCAGCTTAGTGGCCTACACAGATACGCAGTATTTT. Amino acids: CASSLVAYTDTQYF. V gene TRBV11-2 combines with J gene TRBJ2-3; D is ambiguous. Per the germline V gene, CDR1 is SGHAT and CDR2 is FQNNGV. CDR3 size: 14 residues. The germline V and J ends were trimmed by 1 base and 2 bases, with 7 bases remaining between them.